This is a list of T cell receptor beta chains from one sample in a study of cytomegalovirus exposure and HLA in healthy donors. Only in-frame clones appear in the TCRdb table, and some are missing; sequencing was by immunoSEQ multiplex PCR. The sample has around 210,000 clones, 79% seen once. The specimen was PBMCs. The receptors stem from a male donor in good health and CMV-seropositive. Both conserved end residues are part of each CDR3. D genes are given only for firm matches. Expanded clones get a size class; other rows say once, few or many, or leave the size out.

v_call	d_call	clone_size	j_call	cdr3_aa	cdr3_nt
TRBV7-2	TRBD1	.	TRBJ1-5	CASSTSGGARQPQHF	TGTGCCAGCAGCACCTCAGGGGGCGCAAGGCAGCCCCAGCATTTT
TRBV7-2	TRBD2	.	TRBJ2-7	CASSPIGAGGAYEQYF	TGTGCCAGCAGCCCTATTGGGGCGGGGGGGGCCTACGAGCAGTACTTC
TRBV11-2	TRBD1	.	TRBJ1-1	CASSLQGQGAMRAEAFF	TGTGCCAGCAGCTTACAGGGACAGGGGGCTATGAGAGCTGAAGCTTTCTTT
TRBV4-3	.	.	TRBJ2-2	CASSQDWLMTDTGELFF	TGCGCCAGCAGCCAAGATTGGCTAATGACAGACACCGGGGAGCTGTTTTTT
TRBV11-2	TRBD1	once	TRBJ1-5	CASSPSSGTGAAQHF	TGTGCCAGCAGCCCCAGTTCCGGGACAGGGGCCGCCCAGCATTTT
TRBV19	TRBD1	.	TRBJ1-2	CASSTGQVSGGYTF	TGTGCCAGTAGTACTGGACAGGTCTCGGGAGGCTACACCTTC
TRBV7-2	.	.	TRBJ2-7	CASSLVLRASTYGQYF	TGTGCCAGCAGCTTAGTTCTCAGGGCGTCGACCTACGGGCAGTACTTC
TRBV9	.	once	TRBJ2-5	CASSVGVAEGETQYF	TGTGCCAGCAGCGTAGGAGTGGCGGAGGGAGAGACCCAGTACTTC
TRBV6-1	.	.	TRBJ1-4	CASSGGEANEKLFF	TGTGCCAGCAGTGGAGGAGAAGCTAATGAAAAACTGTTTTTT
TRBV27	TRBD1	.	TRBJ1-1	CASSYGTGLVTEAFF	TGTGCCAGCAGCTATGGGACAGGGTTGGTCACTGAAGCTTTCTTT
TRBV11-1	TRBD2	.	TRBJ2-5	CASSLVAGGDQETQYF	TGTGCCAGCAGCTTAGTCGCGGGAGGTGACCAAGAGACCCAGTACTTC
TRBV27	.	.	TRBJ2-7	CASSPVRVSYEQYF	TGTGCCAGCAGTCCGGTGCGGGTGTCCTACGAGCAGTACTTC
TRBV6-5	.	.	TRBJ1-2	CASSYARAGRAYGYTF	TGTGCCAGCAGTTACGCGCGGGCAGGGAGGGCGTACGGCTACACCTTC
TRBV4-1	TRBD2	.	TRBJ2-7	CASSAASGYEQYF	TGCGCCAGCAGCGCAGCTAGCGGCTACGAGCAGTACTTC
TRBV7-8	.	.	TRBJ2-2	CASSLIGGQGTGELFF	TGTGCCAGCAGCTTAATCGGCGGGCAGGGGACCGGGGAGCTGTTTTTT
TRBV19	TRBD2	.	TRBJ2-5	CASNGRPGTSGEETQYF	TGTGCCAGTAATGGACGTCCCGGGACTAGCGGGGAAGAGACCCAGTACTTC
TRBV7-3	TRBD2	once	TRBJ2-3	CASSLRLAGGTDTQYF	TGTGCCAGCAGCTTAAGACTAGCGGGGGGGACAGATACGCAGTATTTT
TRBV2	.	.	TRBJ2-2	CASRPDRSTGELFF	TGTGCCAGCAGGCCAGACAGGAGCACCGGGGAGCTGTTTTTT
TRBV25-1	TRBD2	.	TRBJ2-3	CASSESGVGADTQYF	TGTGCCAGCAGTGAAAGCGGGGTCGGGGCAGATACGCAGTATTTT
TRBV5-1	TRBD2	.	TRBJ2-7	CASSLEGGTYEQYF	TGCGCCAGCAGCTTGGAGGGAGGGACCTACGAGCAGTACTTC
TRBV7-3	TRBD2	.	TRBJ2-2	CASSIGLAGYTGELFF	TGTGCCAGCAGCATAGGACTAGCGGGATACACCGGGGAGCTGTTTTTT
TRBV2	.	.	TRBJ2-7	CASRDSDLSYEQYF	TGTGCCAGCAGGGACAGCGACCTTTCCTACGAGCAGTACTTC
TRBV4-3	.	few	TRBJ2-7	CASSQDLLSGIGSYEQYF	TGCGCCAGCAGCCAAGATCTCTTGTCGGGGATCGGCTCCTACGAGCAGTACTTC
TRBV9	TRBD2	.	TRBJ2-1	CASSVSSGGPSSYNEQFF	TGTGCCAGCAGCGTGTCTTCGGGGGGGCCGAGCTCCTACAATGAGCAGTTCTTC
TRBV5-1	TRBD1	.	TRBJ2-7	CASSPRTGGYEQYF	TGCGCCAGCAGCCCCAGGACAGGGGGCTACGAGCAGTACTTC
TRBV19	.	few	TRBJ2-3	CASSPYGTTDTQYF	TGTGCCAGTAGTCCATACGGGACAACAGATACGCAGTATTTT
TRBV6-5	.	.	TRBJ2-5	CASSRFTGQETQYF	TGTGCCAGCAGTCGATTTACAGGGCAAGAGACCCAGTACTTC
TRBV29-1	TRBD2	.	TRBJ2-2	CSVEGAGGLVGELFF	TGCAGCGTTGAGGGGGCGGGGGGCCTTGTCGGGGAGCTGTTTTTT
TRBV7-3	.	.	TRBJ2-5	CASSSLGVEETQYF	TGTGCCAGCAGCTCCCTAGGGGTGGAAGAGACCCAGTACTTC
TRBV4-1	.	once	TRBJ2-1	CASSQAGLDEQFF	TGCGCCAGCAGCCAGGCGGGTTTGGATGAGCAGTTCTTC
TRBV7-3	TRBD1	.	TRBJ1-2	CASRKGGNYGYTF	TGTGCCAGCAGAAAAGGGGGCAACTATGGCTACACCTTC
TRBV27	.	.	TRBJ2-4	CASSLHRQTIQYF	TGTGCCAGCAGTTTACACCGACAGACCATTCAGTACTTC
TRBV30	.	.	TRBJ1-1	CAWRPSRNTEAFF	TGTGCCTGGAGACCCTCGCGGAACACTGAAGCTTTCTTT
TRBV7-2	.	.	TRBJ2-7	CASSLGSGALEEYF	TGTGCCAGCAGCCTTGGTTCAGGGGCCCTTGAGGAGTACTTC
TRBV7-3	TRBD2	.	TRBJ2-3	CASSLTFRSAGEGDTQYF	TGTGCCAGCAGCTTAACGTTCCGGTCGGCGGGGGAGGGAGATACGCAGTATTTT
TRBV18	.	.	TRBJ1-5	CASSPLAENQPQHF	TGTGCCAGCTCACCCTTGGCAGAAAATCAGCCCCAGCATTTT
TRBV7-2	.	once	TRBJ2-7	CASSLLGAYEQYF	TGTGCCAGCAGCTTATTGGGAGCCTACGAGCAGTACTTC
TRBV6-7	TRBD1	.	TRBJ1-1	CASRLDRGPPLSIEAFF	TGTGCCAGCAGACTCGACAGGGGCCCCCCCTTATCTATTGAAGCTTTCTTT
TRBV7-2	TRBD1	once	TRBJ1-1	CASSSTGATEAFF	TGTGCCAGCAGCTCGACAGGGGCCACTGAAGCTTTCTTT
TRBV6-5	TRBD1	.	TRBJ1-1	CASSGTGGGTEAFF	TGTGCCAGCAGTGGAACAGGGGGCGGAACTGAAGCTTTCTTT
TRBV6-5	.	.	TRBJ1-3	CASSYSTGRSGNTIYF	TGTGCCAGCAGTTACTCCACAGGACGATCTGGAAACACCATATATTTT
TRBV30	.	.	TRBJ1-2	CAWSVYGYGYTF	TGTGCCTGGTCAGTGTATGGCTATGGCTACACCTTC
TRBV28	TRBD1	.	TRBJ1-2	CASSLASGGASRGYTF	TGTGCCAGCAGTTTGGCATCAGGGGGCGCCTCTCGAGGCTACACCTTC